The 29 T cell receptor beta chains below come from one sample, sequenced in a study of blood T cell repertoires in COVID-19 (dated by TCRdb to the early 2020s). The library was obtained by the immunoSEQ multiplex PCR assay. TCRdb retrieved this table from immuneACCESS and kept in-frame rearrangements only. Not all clones are present; in checked studies, unresolved V genes account for under half, and no reason is known for the remainder. In all, the sample holds 200,000 to 250,000 clones, and about 80% of those were seen once. The ten largest clones take up less than 7.5% of the sample. Sequenced material: peripheral blood. The receptors shown here come from a woman aged 50 to 60 with acute or convalescent COVID-19.

This clone has only one observation. This chain joins TRBV5-1 and TRBJ2-1; a possible D gene is TRBD1 (6 bases). Germline values: CDR1 SGHRS, CDR2 YFSETQ. The V and J ends lost 5 bases and 7 bases respectively, with 10 bases between them. The CDR3 covers 12 residues. CDR3 sequence reads: CASSHQGNEQFF. CDR3 in DNA: TGCGCCAGCAGTCACCAGGGGAATGAGCAGTTCTTC.

This chain links TRBV12-5 with TRBJ1-1; no firm D call. Germline CDR1 and CDR2: LGHNT and FRNRAP. The CDR3 sequence is 12 residues long. With 3 bases removed from V and 7 bases from J, the gap between germline ends came to 9 bases. This CDR3 is CASGFQVGEAFF. The CDR3 DNA sequence: TGTGCTAGTGGTTTCCAGGTGGGTGAAGCTTTCTTT.

V usage is TRBV7-2 and J usage is TRBJ2-3; D unclear. V gave up 4 bases and J gave up 4 bases, with 6 bases separating them. The CDR3 covers 12 residues. Germline values: CDR1 SGHTA, CDR2 FQGNSA. The CDR3 is CASSSLADTQYF. Here the CDR3 DNA reads TGTGCCAGCAGCTCCCTAGCAGATACGCAGTATTTT.

The genes are TRBV5-6 and TRBJ2-2, with 9 bases that match TRBD2. V was clipped by 1 base and J by 9 bases; unmatched bases: 4. The germline CDR1 and CDR2 sequences are SGHDT and YYEEEE. This CDR3 has 14 residues. CDR3 loop: CASSLSGTSRELFF. Written as DNA, the CDR3 is TGTGCCAGCAGCTTGAGCGGGACTAGCCGGGAGCTGTTTTTT.

The chain links TRBV30 to TRBJ2-1, with 8 nucleotides matching TRBD2. The V gene end was trimmed by 7 bases and the J gene end by 7 bases; junction bases not matched to a gene: 12. CDR1 GTSNPN and CDR2 SVGIG come from the germline V gene (reference sequence). The length of the CDR3 is 14 residues. The CDR3: CAFTTWGGRNEQFF. In nucleotides, the CDR3 is TGTGCCTTCACTACGTGGGGCGGGAGGAATGAGCAGTTCTTC.

The chain carries TRBV11-3 and TRBJ2-7, with a possible D match to TRBD2 (6 bases). CDR1 SGHNT and CDR2 YENEEA come from the germline V gene. The CDR3 runs to 17 residues. The V and J ends lost 2 bases and 2 bases respectively, with 19 bases between them. The CDR3 loop is CASSLSDGGRNTYEQYF. The CDR3 DNA sequence: TGTGCCAGCAGCTTATCTGATGGAGGGAGAAATACCTACGAGCAGTACTTC. Together with reference TRBV11-3 and TRBJ2-7, the CDR3 gives the full variable domain: EAGVVQSPRYKIIEKKQPVAFWCNPISGHNTLYWYLQNLGQGPELLIRYENEEAVDDSQLPKDRFSAERLKGVDSTLKIQPAELGDSAVYLCASSLSDGGRNTYEQYFGPGTRLTVT.

The V gene is TRBV29-1, the J gene TRBJ1-2, with D possibly TRBD1 on 6 matching bases. There are 13 residues in the CDR3. CDR1 and CDR2 (germline): SQVTM, ANQGSEA. The ends were cut back, 5 bases at V and 0 bases at J, with 10 bases in the middle. Here the CDR3 reads CSVRTDPNYGYTF. The CDR3 DNA reads TGCAGCGTTCGGACAGATCCTAACTATGGCTACACCTTC.

This chain connects TRBV6-5 to TRBJ1-2; the D gene is possibly TRBD1 (6 bases). The CDR3 runs to 15 residues. From germline, CDR1 is MNHEY and CDR2 SVGAGI. Trimming stripped 6 bases from V and 4 bases from J, with 18 bases between. The CDR3 loop is CASRPTGTPIYGYTF. CDR3 nucleotide sequence: TGTGCCAGCAGACCGACCGGGACACCAATCTATGGCTACACCTTC.

The chain links TRBV28 to TRBJ1-2; a possible D gene is TRBD1 (6 bases). Deletions cut 6 bases from V and 4 bases from J, with 15 bases between. This CDR3 contains 14 residues. Germline CDR1 is MDHEN and CDR2 is SYDVKM. Here the CDR3 DNA reads TGTGCCAGCAGCCTGACAGGAGAAACCTATGGCTACACCTTC. This codes for CASSLTGETYGYTF.

The CDR3 sequence is CASSEFGTGSYEQYF. CDR3 bases: TGTGCCAGCAGTGAATTTGGGACAGGGTCCTACGAGCAGTACTTC. This chain uses TRBV25-1 with TRBJ2-7; TRBD1 aligns across 9 bases. Unmatched junction bases numbered 2, after V lost 1 base and J lost 1 base. Germline values: CDR1 MGHDK, CDR2 SYGVNS. CDR3 length: 15 amino acids.

The chain couples TRBV4-3 to TRBJ2-3; 8 bases match TRBD1. Germline V gene lookup returns CDR1 LGHNA and CDR2 YSLEER. The V segment lost 0 bases and the J segment 3 bases; nucleotides outside the gene matches: 8. CDR3 size: 17 residues. The CDR3 loop is CASSQDPGTGGTDTQYF. The CDR3, as DNA: TGCGCCAGCAGCCAAGATCCGGGGACAGGCGGTACAGATACGCAGTATTTT.

The rearrangement uses TRBV9 and TRBJ2-3, with D possibly being TRBD2 (5 bases). CDR3 size: 16 residues. The germline V gene encodes CDR1 SGDLS and CDR2 YYNGEE. Trimming stripped 0 bases from V and 2 bases from J, with 13 bases between. CDR3 bases: TGTGCCAGCAGCGTAGCGGGTAGCGTTTACACAGATACGCAGTATTTT. Translation: CASSVAGSVYTDTQYF.

The chain joins TRBV19 to TRBJ1-5; tentatively, D is TRBD1 (5 bases). The ends were cut back, 3 bases at V and 4 bases at J, with 10 bases in the middle. This CDR3 has 14 amino acids. CDR1 and CDR2 (germline): LNHDA, SQIVND (reference sequence). CDR3 sequence: CASSIRDLNQPQHF. The CDR3 nucleotides read TGTGCCAGTAGTATCAGGGATCTAAATCAGCCCCAGCATTTT.

The J gene is TRBJ2-7, the V gene TRBV7-8; 8 bases are shared with TRBD1. The CDR3 spans 14 residues. Germline V gene sequence: CDR1 SGHVS, CDR2 FQNEAQ. Germline trimming cut 5 bases from V and 4 bases from J; bases unmatched to any gene: 7. This chain's CDR3 is CASSQRQGRYEQYF. In DNA, the CDR3 is TGTGCCAGCAGCCAACGACAGGGGAGGTACGAGCAGTACTTC.

This chain links TRBV27 with TRBJ2-6, with 9 bases that match TRBD1. The CDR3 length is 18 residues. The V gene's germline CDR1 is MNHEY and CDR2 SMNVEV (reference sequence). V was clipped by 0 bases and J by 4 bases; unmatched bases: 7. The CDR3 region has the DNA TGTGCCAGCAGTTTATCGGGACAGGGATTATCCGGGGCCAACGTCCTGACTTTC. Its translation: CASSLSGQGLSGANVLTF. The whole variable domain, filled in from reference TRBV27 and TRBJ2-6, reads EAQVTQNPRYLITVTGKKLTVTCSQNMNHEYMSWYRQDPGLGLRQIYYSMNVEVTDKGDVPEGYKVSRKEKRNFPLILESPSPNQTSLYFCASSLSGQGLSGANVLTFGAGSRLTVL.

The V call is TRBV3-1 (or the pseudogene TRBV3-2), the J call TRBJ2-7; TRBD2 matches 8 bases. The trim removed 1 base at V and 2 bases at J, leaving 7 bases unmatched. Germline CDR1 is LGHDT and CDR2 is YNNKEL (reference sequence). The CDR3 consists of 16 residues. The DNA for the CDR3 is TGTGCCAGCAGCCAAGCCATGGGTAGCGGGGCCTACGAGCAGTACTTC. Amino acids: CASSQAMGSGAYEQYF.

The gene calls are TRBV6-5 and TRBJ2-3; 8 bases align to TRBD2. Trimming took 4 bases from V and 6 from J; bases not matched to a gene: 12. The CDR3 covers 16 residues. The germline V gene encodes CDR1 MNHEY and CDR2 SVGAGI. CDR3 amino acids: CASSSLRWRGDDTQYF. In DNA, the CDR3 is TGTGCCAGCAGTTCCCTCCGATGGCGGGGGGACGATACGCAGTATTTT.

This sequence joins TRBV5-1 and TRBJ2-7; TRBD2 matches 13 bases. There are 15 residues in the CDR3. CDR1 SGHRS and CDR2 YFSETQ come from the germline V gene. The V and J ends lost 2 bases and 6 bases, in that order; junction bases with no gene match: 5. DNA of the CDR3: TGCGCCAGCAGCTTCGGACTAGCGGGAGTAGGCGAGCAGTACTTC. Translation: CASSFGLAGVGEQYF.

The chain couples TRBV19 to TRBJ2-3; 8 positions match TRBD1. The J segment lost 4 bases and the V segment lost 3 bases, leaving 6 bases of the junction unmatched. Germline assignment: CDR1 LNHDA and CDR2 SQIVND (reference sequence). This CDR3 is built from 15 residues. The CDR3 coding sequence is TGTGCCAGTAGTATCCAGGGGGCGCGGTCAGATACGCAGTATTTT. Translation: CASSIQGARSDTQYF. The variable domain in full, completed from reference TRBV19 and TRBJ2-3, reads DGGITQSPKYLFRKEGQNVTLSCEQNLNHDAMYWYRQDPGQGLRLIYYSQIVNDFQKGDIAEGYSVSREKKESFPLTVTSAQKNPTAFYLCASSIQGARSDTQYFGPGTRLTVL.

The J gene is TRBJ1-4, the V gene TRBV4-1, with D possibly matching TRBD1 (5 bases). The CDR3 runs 15 residues. V gave up 0 bases and J gave up 5 bases, with 10 bases separating them. Germline CDR1 is MGHRA and CDR2 is YSYEKL. In DNA form, the CDR3 reads TGCGCCAGCAGCCAAGAACGGGGGGAGAATGAAAAACTGTTTTTT. Translation: CASSQERGENEKLFF.

V and J are TRBV5-1 and TRBJ1-5, with D unresolved. This CDR3 region has 21 residues. Germline V gene sequence: CDR1 SGHRS, CDR2 YFSETQ. V lost 0 bases and J lost 2, with 27 bases in between. DNA of the CDR3: TGCGCCAGCAGCTTGGGACTTTCCGGGGAGGGCCGGATTGAGGGCAATCAGCCCCAGCATTTT. This encodes CASSLGLSGEGRIEGNQPQHF.

The J gene is TRBJ1-5, the V gene TRBV30; D not resolved. The CDR3 is made up of 12 amino acids. The germline V gene has CDR1 GTSNPN and CDR2 SVGIG (reference sequence). V lost 2 bases and J lost 3, with 5 bases in between. The CDR3 nucleotides read TGTGCCTGGAGTAACAACAATCAGCCCCAGCATTTT. It encodes CAWSNNNQPQHF.

Here the CDR3 DNA reads TGTGCCAGCAGGCCTAGGTGGGGGGTAGATACGCAGTATTTT. Its protein product is CASRPRWGVDTQYF. The chain links TRBV6-2 or TRBV6-3 to TRBJ2-3, with D possibly TRBD2 on 6 matching bases. The CDR3 contains 14 residues. V was clipped by 6 bases and J by 5 bases, with 15 bases between them. Germline CDR1 MNHEY, CDR2 SVGEGT.

J is TRBJ1-5 and V is TRBV4-2, with 7 bases aligning to TRBD1. This CDR3 is built from 15 residues. CDR1 is LGHNA and CDR2 is YNFKEQ in the germline V gene. Losses at the gene ends were 3 bases for V and 7 bases for J; bases not matched to a gene: 9. CDR3 DNA sequence: TGTGCCAGCAGCCAGGAAAGACAGGGTCGGCAGCCCCAGCATTTT. Translation gives CASSQERQGRQPQHF.

The CDR3 bases are TGTGCCAGCAGCTTAGGAGCGTCGGATGGGGAGACCCAGTACTTC. Translated: CASSLGASDGETQYF. The chain combines TRBV7-3 with TRBJ2-5; no clear D gene. The germline gives CDR1 SGHTA, CDR2 FQGTGA. Trimming took off 2 bases at V and 5 bases at J, with 15 bases between the two ends. The CDR3 has 15 residues.

Worth noting for this clone: Other DNA sequences from this sample encode an identical CDR3 as well. The chain recombines TRBV28 with TRBJ1-1; D ambiguous. The germline V gene has CDR1 MDHEN and CDR2 SYDVKM. V shed 5 bases and J shed 0 bases, with 7 bases lying between them. This CDR3 is 13 amino acids long. The CDR3 DNA reads as TGTGCCAGCAGTCCCCCGGTGAACACTGAAGCTTTCTTT. Residues: CASSPPVNTEAFF.

V and J are TRBV3-1 (or the pseudogene TRBV3-2) and TRBJ2-7, with D possibly TRBD2 on 6 matching bases. Trimming removed 1 base from V and 1 base from J, with 11 bases in between. CDR3 size: 15 residues. Germline CDR1 is LGHDT and CDR2 is YNNKEL (reference sequence). CDR3 sequence reads: CASSQGNSGSYEQYF. Written as DNA, the CDR3 is TGTGCCAGCAGCCAAGGCAATAGCGGATCCTACGAGCAGTACTTC.

V and J are TRBV19 and TRBJ1-5, with 7 bases fitting TRBD1. With 5 bases clipped from V and 3 bases from J, the junction kept 7 bases outside the gene matches. In germline, CDR1 is LNHDA, CDR2 SQIVND (reference sequence). This CDR3 is built from 15 residues. Here the CDR3 reads CASSRPGTDNQPQHF. The CDR3 DNA reads as TGTGCCAGTAGTCGACCCGGGACAGACAATCAGCCCCAGCATTTT.

This clone was counted a single time. The rearrangement joins TRBV11-2 to TRBJ2-1, with a tentative D call TRBD1 (6 bases). CDR1 and CDR2 from the germline V gene are SGHAT and FQNNGV. Trimming left V 3 bases short and J 8 bases short, with 11 bases between. The CDR3 runs 13 residues. CDR3 DNA sequence: TGTGCCAGCAGCTTCAGGGGAAGTTATGAGCAGTTCTTC. Encoded protein: CASSFRGSYEQFF.